This TCR beta chain is from a study of Tregs in tolerant kidney transplant recipients. General study findings and limits: Biological reproducibility was not directly addressed in this study.

Worth noting for this clone: Its antigen remains unidentified.

Related graft donors supplied nonmyeloablative bone marrow transplants, and mixed chimerism was transient. Germline V gene sequence: CDR1 ENHRY, CDR2 SYGVKD. Trimming took off 6 bases at V and 3 bases at J, with 9 bases between the two ends. This CDR3 has 14 residues. This table comes from immunoSEQ multiplex PCR, and its TCRdb copy is limited to in-frame clones, with some not included. This table holds about 52,000 clones, 91% found once. This clonotype was obtained from a human patient who received a combined kidney and bone marrow transplant. Some T cells could come from the graft donor. This specimen was CD8+ T cells from blood (PBMCs), taken 24 months after the transplant. The chain couples TRBV10-3 to TRBJ2-6; D might be TRBD1 (6 bases). The CDR3 protein is CAIRRQVGANVLTF. CDR3 bases: TGTGCCATCAGAAGACAGGTTGGGGCCAACGTCCTGACTTTC.